This T cell receptor (beta chain) emerged from a study of breast tumors, draining lymph nodes, adjacent tissues. Study findings and constraints: Most tumor T cells seemingly derive from lymph node, then expand in tumor. Luminal-like breast cancer showed significantly greater tumor-nontumor repertoire similarity than basal-like breast cancer did. Tumor T cell lymph node origin was a supported hypothesis, not proven.

This CDR3 is 15 amino acids long. With 2 bases clipped from V and 5 bases from J, the junction kept 3 bases outside the gene matches. The V gene's germline CDR1 is SGDLS and CDR2 YYNGEE. Samples came from axillary lymph nodes draining the breast cancer. TCRdb recomputed calls from the multiplex PCR reads with MiXCR, one row per CDR3 protein. The table shows about 230,000 distinct CDR3 sequences, with around 32% occurring only once. This clonotype was detected ten times or more. What it binds is unknown. Sequences were obtained from axillary lymph node tissue. The receptor was isolated from a female donor with breast cancer. Some clones in this sample may be carry-over from other donors' samples. The chain is built from TRBV9 and TRBJ2-7; 14 bases agree with TRBD2. DNA of the CDR3: TGTGCCAGCAGCGTGGGACTAGCGGGAGTCAACGAGCAGTACTTC. Amino acid sequence: CASSVGLAGVNEQYF.